One and the same sample provided the 15 T cell receptor beta chains below, sequenced in a study of blood T cell repertoires in COVID-19. The protocol was immunoSEQ multiplex PCR, while the TCRdb copy is restricted to in-frame clones and leaves out a portion. The data show roughly 440,000 clones, with approximately 89% seen just once and around 12% held by the top ten. Sample: peripheral blood. The origin of the receptors is a woman aged 45 to 65 with COVID-19, enrolled during active disease.

This sequence joins TRBV7-9 and TRBJ2-3; D ambiguous. The CDR3 length is 12 residues. CDR1 is SEHNR, CDR2 FQNEAQ, per germline (reference sequence). Between the trimmed V and J ends, which lost 4 bases and 2 bases, there was a span of 4 bases. Written as DNA, the CDR3 is TGTGCCAGCAGCTGGGCCACAGATACGCAGTATTTT. This sequence encodes CASSWATDTQYF.

The V call is TRBV19, the J call TRBJ1-1, with a weak D call TRBD1 (5 bases). CDR1 and CDR2 (germline): LNHDA, SQIVND (reference sequence). CDR3 size: 13 residues. Trimming removed 7 bases at V and 1 base at J, with 10 bases between. The CDR3 here is CASMGLRNTEAFF. The CDR3 region has the DNA TGTGCCAGTATGGGGCTCAGGAACACTGAAGCTTTCTTT.

This chain links TRBV2 with TRBJ2-2; 8 bases agree with TRBD1. Unmatched junction bases numbered 6, after V lost 2 bases and J lost 4 bases. The CDR3 extends over 16 amino acids. Looked up from germline, CDR1 is SNHLY and CDR2 is FYNNEI. CDR3 residues: CASSERTGRFTGELFF. The CDR3 DNA is TGTGCCAGCAGTGAACGGACAGGGCGGTTCACCGGGGAGCTGTTTTTT.

The chain joins TRBV27 to TRBJ2-1; D remains ambiguous. Per the germline V gene, CDR1 is MNHEY and CDR2 is SMNVEV (reference sequence). There are 14 residues in the CDR3. Trimming stripped 5 bases from V and 0 bases from J, with 8 bases between. The CDR3: CASSKLNSYNEQFF. As DNA, the CDR3 is TGTGCCAGCAGTAAACTTAACTCCTACAATGAGCAGTTCTTC.

The sample holds a few counts of this clone. This chain joins TRBV5-5 and TRBJ2-2, with a possible D match to TRBD1 (6 bases). Germline CDR1 is SGHKS and CDR2 is YYEKEE (reference sequence). With 4 bases removed from V and 5 bases from J, the gap between germline ends came to 15 bases. The CDR3 is 15 amino acids. For the CDR3, the DNA is TGTGCCAGCAGCCCAACGGGACAACGGACCGGGGAGCTGTTTTTT. Protein: CASSPTGQRTGELFF.

The rearrangement joins TRBV30 to TRBJ2-6; D perhaps matches TRBD1 (6 bases). Per the germline V gene, CDR1 is GTSNPN and CDR2 is SVGIG (reference sequence). V dropped 2 bases and J dropped 3 bases, with 8 bases sitting between them. This CDR3 is built from 14 residues. The CDR3 reads CAWSRQVGANVLTF. CDR3 nucleotide sequence: TGTGCCTGGAGTAGACAGGTTGGGGCCAACGTCCTGACTTTC. Full variable domain (missing parts from reference TRBV30 and TRBJ2-6): SQTIHQWPATLVQPVGSPLSLECTVEGTSNPNLYWYRQAAGRGLQLLFYSVGIGQISSEVPQNLSASRPQDRQFILSSKKLLLSDSGFYLCAWSRQVGANVLTFGAGSRLTVL.

This chain uses TRBV9 with TRBJ1-4; the D is unclear. The CDR3 sequence is 13 residues long. CDR1 and CDR2 from the germline V gene are SGDLS and YYNGEE. Trimming took off 4 bases at V and 7 bases at J, with 11 bases between the two ends. The CDR3 DNA reads as TGTGCCAGCAGCCCTGGACGGGGTGAAAAACTGTTTTTT. Translating gives CASSPGRGEKLFF.

The rearrangement uses TRBV9 and TRBJ2-3; TRBD2 is a possible D gene (5 bases). Germline V lookup: CDR1 SGDLS, CDR2 YYNGEE. Deletions cut 0 bases from V and 2 bases from J, with 13 bases between. This CDR3 is built from 16 residues. This CDR3 is CASSVDYGVYTDTQYF. For the CDR3, the DNA is TGTGCCAGCAGCGTAGATTACGGGGTCTACACAGATACGCAGTATTTT.

The chain uses TRBV4-1 and TRBJ2-2; the D gene is possibly TRBD2 (7 bases). V shed 0 bases and J shed 3 bases, with 14 bases lying between them. The CDR3 loop spans 17 amino acids. CDR1 is MGHRA and CDR2 is YSYEKL in the germline V gene. CDR3 nucleotides: TGCGCCAGCAGCCAAGATCGGGGGAGGGGGGACACCGGGGAGCTGTTTTTT. Its protein is CASSQDRGRGDTGELFF.

The chain carries TRBV19 and TRBJ1-4; 8 nucleotides agree with TRBD1. The junction had 7 bases not matched to a gene; V was cut back by 11 bases and J by 5 bases. Germline-derived CDR1 and CDR2 are LNHDA and SQIVND (reference sequence). The CDR3 sequence is 13 residues long. The CDR3 coding sequence is TGTGCCCCGGACAGGGCGGGAAATGAAAAACTGTTTTTT. It codes for CAPDRAGNEKLFF.

The chain has TRBV4-1 and TRBJ2-1; perhaps TRBD2 as D (6 bases). Between the trimmed V and J ends, which lost 5 bases and 2 bases, there was a span of 19 bases. CDR1 is MGHRA and CDR2 is YSYEKL in the germline V gene. This CDR3 has 17 amino acids. CDR3 residues: CASSGKGTEGTYNEQFF. CDR3 coding DNA: TGCGCCAGCAGCGGTAAAGGGACGGAGGGGACCTACAATGAGCAGTTCTTC.

The chain employs TRBV2 and TRBJ2-5; TRBD2 matches 13 bases. The germline CDR1 and CDR2 sequences are SNHLY and FYNNEI. Trimming cost V 5 bases and J 3 bases; bases outside gene matches: 6. This CDR3 contains 16 residues. The CDR3 protein is CASSTAGTSGEETQYF. The CDR3 coding sequence is TGTGCCAGCAGTACTGCAGGGACTAGCGGGGAAGAGACCCAGTACTTC.

The chain combines TRBV5-4 with TRBJ1-3, with no clear D. Trimming pared 2 bases from V and 3 bases from J, leaving 9 bases between. The germline V gene encodes CDR1 SGHNT and CDR2 YYREEE (reference sequence). The CDR3 has 14 amino acids. In DNA form, the CDR3 reads TGTGCCAGCAGCTTAGCGGGAGGTGGAAACACCATATATTTT. Translated, it gives CASSLAGGGNTIYF.

The chain uses TRBV7-9 and TRBJ1-6; no definite D call. The CDR3 loop spans 15 amino acids. Trimming pared 1 base from V and 6 bases from J, leaving 10 bases between. Germline CDR1 reads SEHNR; CDR2 reads FQNEAQ (reference sequence). DNA of the CDR3: TGTGCCAGCAGCTTAGACGGGGTTAGTAATTCACCCCTCCACTTT. Translated: CASSLDGVSNSPLHF.

The chain has TRBV19 and TRBJ1-1; no firm D call. Germline-derived CDR1 and CDR2 are LNHDA and SQIVND (reference sequence). This CDR3 spans 15 amino acids. V shed 7 bases and J shed 3 bases, with 18 bases lying between them. The CDR3 region is CASKERERTHTEAFF. The CDR3 nucleotides are TGTGCCAGTAAAGAGAGGGAAAGGACGCACACTGAAGCTTTCTTT.